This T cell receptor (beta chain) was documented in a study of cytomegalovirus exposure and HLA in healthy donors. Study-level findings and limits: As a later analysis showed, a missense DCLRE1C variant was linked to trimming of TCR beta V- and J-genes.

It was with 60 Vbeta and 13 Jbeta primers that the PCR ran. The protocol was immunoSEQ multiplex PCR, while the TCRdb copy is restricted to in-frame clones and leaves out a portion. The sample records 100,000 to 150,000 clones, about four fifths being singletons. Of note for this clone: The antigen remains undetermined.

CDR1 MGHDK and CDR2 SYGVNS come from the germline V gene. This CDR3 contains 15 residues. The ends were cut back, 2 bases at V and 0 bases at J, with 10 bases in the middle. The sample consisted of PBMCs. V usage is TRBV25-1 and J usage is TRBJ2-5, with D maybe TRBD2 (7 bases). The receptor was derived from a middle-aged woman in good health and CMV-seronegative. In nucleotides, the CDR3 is TGTGCCAGCAGTGAAAGGGGGGGTCACCAAGAGACCCAGTACTTC. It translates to CASSERGGHQETQYF.